This T cell receptor (beta chain) derives from a study of T cell responses to AZD1222 COVID-19 vaccine. General study points: Clonal diversity was possibly underestimated, and the donors were mostly white British, with more females. Across the whole spike, CD4 TCRs peaked at regions 160-218 and 743-854.

Clones were read by immunoSEQ multiplex PCR, and TCRdb kept only the in-frame ones, dropping some. The profile shows 85,000 to 120,000 clones, about nine tenths of them singletons. The ends were cut back, 5 bases at V and 2 bases at J, with 9 bases in the middle. The CDR3 sequence is 13 residues long. Germline CDR1 is SGHAT and CDR2 is FQNNGV. Of note for this clone: Its antigen is currently unknown.

This TCR was sampled from an adult in good health. The material was peripheral blood, obtained on day 0 of AZD1222 vaccination. The chain combines TRBV11-2 with TRBJ1-2, with D perhaps matching TRBD1 (5 bases). DNA for the CDR3: TGTGCCAGCAGCCGGGACGGAAACTATGGCTACACCTTC. Its translation is CASSRDGNYGYTF.